The clone carrying this T cell receptor (beta chain) has a handful of counts. Its antigen is unidentified. The sample originates from a study of T-cell reconstitution after alpha-beta-depleted transplantation in children. General observations from the study: Among T cells one year after transplant, newly produced cells accounted for most counts and diversity. Some patients owed their high day-60 TCRbeta diversity to surviving recipient T cells and thymic progenitors. Several hundred expanded graft clones reportedly were the source of alpha-beta T cells about two months after transplant.

Using unique molecular identifiers, the investigators prepared the TCRbeta library. Each CDR3 protein is one row after TCRdb ran MiXCR on the PCR reads. This table has about 48,000 distinct CDR3 sequences, approximately 6.1% appearing once. Trimming pared 3 bases from V and 7 bases from J, leaving 7 bases between. The CDR3 runs to 12 residues. CDR1 ENHRY and CDR2 SYGVKD come from the germline V gene. The chain uses TRBV10-3 and TRBJ2-1, with D unclear. The sequence derives from a female patient aged 2-10 years who had a stem cell transplant for aplastic anemia, so the T cells may come from the graft donor. The sample here was PBMCs, mostly from graft donor cells, taken 60 days after TCRalphabeta/CD19-depleted stem cell transplant. The CDR3 DNA follows: TGTGCCATCAGTGAAGAAGGTAATGAGCAGTTCTTC. It yields the protein CAISEEGNEQFF.